This T cell receptor (beta chain) was recovered during a study of blood T cells in healthy people across ages. This clonotype showed up just a few times. With a J-beta primer mix and a sample-barcoded 5' primer, a second PCR ran roughly 6 to 11 cycles. A tag from a template-switch adaptor with 12 random nucleotides marked each cDNA molecule. Every sample produced at least 3 million CDR3-containing paired-end reads. One entry per CDR3 protein results from TCRdb running MiXCR on the 5' RACE reads. The table lists hundreds of thousands of distinct CDR3 sequences, 56% of them singletons, with under 30% in the top ten. V lost 7 bases and J 0 bases, leaving 22 bases between the germline ends. CDR1 is SEHNR, CDR2 FQNEAQ, per germline (reference sequence). This CDR3 has 17 amino acids. Individuals who donated were healthy Caucasians from Russia aged roughly 6 to 100.

The clonotype comes from a man between 40 and 49 years old in good health. This rearrangement joins TRBV7-9 to TRBJ2-7; possible D gene TRBD2, 6 bases. The specimen sequenced was blood. The CDR3 sequence: CASTPYRGGTDSYEQYF. The CDR3 bases are TGTGCCAGCACCCCCTACCGAGGCGGGACTGACTCCTACGAGCAGTACTTC.